This T cell receptor (beta chain) was observed in a study of T cell responses to AZD1222 COVID-19 vaccine. Germline CDR1 KGHDR, CDR2 SFDVKD. Deletions cut 3 bases from V and 0 bases from J, with 5 bases between. CDR3 length equals 15 residues. Overall study results and limits: Baseline serostatus was positive in only six AZD1222 recipients.

Remarks on this clone: As yet, its antigen is unknown.

Method: immunoSEQ multiplex PCR; TCRdb's copy keeps in-frame clones and lacks some. The table has some 81,000 clones, roughly 84% seen once. This rearrangement joins TRBV24-1 to TRBJ2-6; D not resolved. Sample: peripheral blood, taken 28 days after the second AZD1222 dose. The TCR originated in an adult who received the AZD1222 COVID-19 vaccine. The CDR3 bases are TGTGCCACCAGTGATCCACGCTCTGGGGCCAACGTCCTGACTTTC. Amino acid sequence: CATSDPRSGANVLTF.